The 10 T cell receptor beta chains presented below share a single source sample, sequenced in a study of PD-1 blockade in classical Hodgkin lymphoma. Time point meaning: cycle 4 day 1 (C4D1), after more than five weeks of nivolumab. Each of the patients experienced relapse following autologous stem cell transplantation, and their brentuximab vedotin exposure differed. With magnetic negative selection, CD4+ T cells were purified from PBMCs that had been thawed. Assay used: immunoSEQ multiplex PCR; TCRdb lists only in-frame clones, some missing. The sample includes tens of thousands of clones, about 86% of them seen just once. The material sequenced was CD4+ T cells from blood, taken before the fourth cycle of nivolumab. These receptors came from a human donor with classical Hodgkin lymphoma.

The chain is built from TRBV7-9 and TRBJ2-7; TRBD1 matches at 8 bases. This CDR3 has 15 residues. The germline gives CDR1 SEHNR, CDR2 FQNEAQ (reference sequence). J gave up 1 base and V 4 bases, and 6 bases lay outside the gene matches. CDR3 sequence: CASSSQGGRSYEQYF. CDR3 sequence (DNA): TGTGCCAGCAGCTCACAGGGGGGTAGGTCCTACGAGCAGTACTTC. The whole variable domain, filled in from reference TRBV7-9 and TRBJ2-7, reads DTGVSQNPRHKITKRGQNVTFRCDPISEHNRLYWYRQTLGQGPEFLTYFQNEAQLEKSRLLSDRFSAERPKGSFSTLEIQRTEQGDSAMYLCASSSQGGRSYEQYFGPGTRLTVT.

This rearrangement joins TRBV10-1 to TRBJ1-1; D may be TRBD1 (5 bases). CDR3 size: 13 residues. CDR1 is WNHNN, CDR2 SYGVQD, per germline (reference sequence). Between the trimmed V and J ends, which lost 4 bases and 3 bases, there was a span of 9 bases. CDR3 sequence reads: CASSVTADTEAFF. The CDR3 DNA sequence: TGCGCCAGCAGTGTGACAGCTGACACTGAAGCTTTCTTT.

V gene TRBV28 combines with J gene TRBJ2-1; possibly TRBD2 for D (5 bases). The V end was cut by 3 bases, the J end by 6 bases, with 15 bases between. The germline CDR1 and CDR2 sequences are MDHEN and SYDVKM. The CDR3 spans 15 residues. CDR3 sequence: CASSFHTEGGNEQFF. Here the CDR3 DNA reads TGTGCCAGCAGTTTTCACACAGAGGGCGGCAATGAGCAGTTCTTC.

The chain links TRBV11-2 to TRBJ2-7, with D uncertain. This CDR3 is 12 amino acids long. Germline-derived CDR1 and CDR2 are SGHAT and FQNNGV. Between the trimmed V and J ends, which lost 2 bases and 5 bases, there was a span of 7 bases. The chain's CDR3 is CASSLTLHEQYF. CDR3 sequence (DNA): TGTGCCAGCAGCTTAACGCTCCACGAGCAGTACTTC.

V is TRBV7-3 and J is TRBJ2-2, with D perhaps being TRBD1 or TRBD2 (5 bases each). Between the trimmed V and J ends, which lost 4 bases and 6 bases, there was a span of 9 bases. In germline, CDR1 is SGHTA, CDR2 FQGTGA. The CDR3 is 13 residues long. For the CDR3, the DNA is TGTGCCAGCAGCTCGAGGGGTTCCGGGGAGCTGTTTTTT. The encoded protein is CASSSRGSGELFF.

The chain is built from TRBV7-6 and TRBJ2-2; no clear D gene. With 5 bases removed from V and 7 bases from J, the gap between germline ends came to 17 bases. There are 15 residues in the CDR3. Germline lookup yields CDR1 SGHVS and CDR2 FNYEAQ. CDR3 loop: CASSRAGAVGGELFF. DNA of the CDR3: TGTGCCAGCAGCCGGGCCGGCGCGGTGGGCGGGGAGCTGTTTTTT.

The CDR3 region has the DNA TGTGCCAGCAGCTTCGGCCTGACTGGGGCCAACGTCCTGACTTTC. Encoded protein: CASSFGLTGANVLTF. J is TRBJ2-6 and V is TRBV11-2; D is ambiguous. Trimming removed 3 bases at V and 2 bases at J, with 8 bases between. The germline V gene has CDR1 SGHAT and CDR2 FQNNGV. The CDR3 is 15 residues long.

This clone was seen just once. This rearrangement joins TRBV18 to TRBJ2-3; D call uncertain. The CDR3 spans 14 residues. The germline gives CDR1 KGHSH, CDR2 LQKENI. The ends were cut back, 3 bases at V and 4 bases at J, with 11 bases in the middle. The CDR3 spells CASSPLPGPDTQYF. CDR3 coding DNA: TGTGCCAGCTCACCCTTACCCGGGCCAGATACGCAGTATTTT.

The chain employs TRBV19 and TRBJ2-1, with D uncertain. Germline V gene lookup returns CDR1 LNHDA and CDR2 SQIVND (reference sequence). V was trimmed by 5 bases and J by 8 bases, leaving 16 bases between them. The CDR3 runs to 14 residues. The CDR3 is CASSPGRFPHEQFF. CDR3 nucleotides: TGTGCCAGTAGTCCCGGACGGTTCCCCCATGAGCAGTTCTTC.

The gene calls are TRBV10-3 and TRBJ1-3; D might be TRBD1 (5 bases). CDR1 is ENHRY and CDR2 is SYGVKD in the germline V gene. This CDR3 is built from 18 residues. Trimming stripped 8 bases from V and 0 bases from J, with 23 bases between. CDR3 protein: CAIGGAGLIHGSGNTIYF. Here the CDR3 DNA reads TGTGCCATCGGGGGAGCAGGGTTGATACATGGCTCTGGAAACACCATATATTTT.